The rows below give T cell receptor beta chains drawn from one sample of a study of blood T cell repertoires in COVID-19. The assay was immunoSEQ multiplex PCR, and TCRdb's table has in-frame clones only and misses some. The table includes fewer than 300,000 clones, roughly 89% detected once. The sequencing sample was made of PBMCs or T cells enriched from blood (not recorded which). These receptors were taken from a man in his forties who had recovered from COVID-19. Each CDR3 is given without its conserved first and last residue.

CDR3 protein: ASSRGDRVYGYT; V gene: TRBV6-5; J gene: TRBJ1-2
CDR3 protein: ASRQEPYEQY; V gene: TRBV6-5; J gene: TRBJ2-7
CDR3 protein: ASSPGGLWGYT; V gene: TRBV18; J gene: TRBJ1-2
CDR3 protein: ASSVQGATEAF; V gene: TRBV18; J gene: TRBJ1-1
CDR3 protein: ASSQFGSGGAGGYT; V gene: TRBV3-1/TRBV3-2; J gene: TRBJ1-2
CDR3 protein: ASSKTSGRHKGTDTQY; V gene: TRBV7-9; J gene: TRBJ2-3
CDR3 protein: ASSRGQKNTEAF; V gene: TRBV18; J gene: TRBJ1-1
CDR3 protein: ASSYGVTGSGFGYT; V gene: TRBV6-5; J gene: TRBJ1-2
CDR3 protein: ASSLAQGEQY; V gene: TRBV7-9; J gene: TRBJ2-7
CDR3 protein: ASNKVFSGDSRPGNQPQH; V gene: TRBV21-1; J gene: TRBJ1-5
CDR3 protein: ASITMAAGGSNQPQH; V gene: TRBV23-1; J gene: TRBJ1-5
CDR3 protein: ASSRTPGGQGEQY; V gene: TRBV27; J gene: TRBJ2-7
CDR3 protein: ASTHGGAKVYEQY; V gene: TRBV28; J gene: TRBJ2-7
CDR3 protein: ASSPELRTSRDSTGELF; V gene: TRBV27; J gene: TRBJ2-2
CDR3 protein: ASSVYGLNTEAF; V gene: TRBV18; J gene: TRBJ1-1
CDR3 protein: ASSYQGVPFNQPQH; V gene: TRBV6-5; J gene: TRBJ1-5
CDR3 protein: ASSESRFNQPQH; V gene: TRBV10-2; J gene: TRBJ1-5
CDR3 protein: ASSGNQGAAYEQY; V gene: TRBV7-6; J gene: TRBJ2-7
CDR3 protein: ASSFRRVSSYEQY; V gene: TRBV6-2/TRBV6-3; J gene: TRBJ2-7
CDR3 protein: ASSPQGQGRGQPQH; V gene: TRBV27; J gene: TRBJ1-5
CDR3 protein: ASSQGSGKIYEQY; V gene: TRBV14; J gene: TRBJ2-7
CDR3 protein: ASSLAATSGLRGYEQY; V gene: TRBV11-2; J gene: TRBJ2-7
CDR3 protein: ASSLDGGRDNEQF; V gene: TRBV7-7; J gene: TRBJ2-1
CDR3 protein: ASKDKGTSGFRSYEQY; V gene: TRBV10-1; J gene: TRBJ2-7
CDR3 protein: ASSVDTNNQPQH; V gene: TRBV9; J gene: TRBJ1-5
CDR3 protein: ASSLGSSFSYEQY; V gene: TRBV7-6; J gene: TRBJ2-7
CDR3 protein: SVEDLGHGYT; V gene: TRBV29-1; J gene: TRBJ1-2
CDR3 protein: ASSRQGTGNEKLF; V gene: TRBV6-2/TRBV6-3; J gene: TRBJ1-4
CDR3 protein: ASSPRLAGVYEQY; V gene: TRBV19; J gene: TRBJ2-7
CDR3 protein: ASSQGPTGTSGSYEQY; V gene: TRBV4-1; J gene: TRBJ2-7
CDR3 protein: ASSRATGGRPGNTIY; V gene: TRBV14; J gene: TRBJ1-3
CDR3 protein: ASSTTLQGASYNSPLH; V gene: TRBV7-8; J gene: TRBJ1-6
CDR3 protein: ASSSGIPNEKLF; V gene: TRBV27; J gene: TRBJ1-4
CDR3 protein: ASSSGTSGSSYEQY; V gene: TRBV11-2; J gene: TRBJ2-7
CDR3 protein: ASSVGRDSNQPQH; V gene: TRBV9; J gene: TRBJ1-5
CDR3 protein: ASSIDRVQGGTEAF; V gene: TRBV19; J gene: TRBJ1-1
CDR3 protein: ASGLISRGNQPQH; V gene: TRBV5-8; J gene: TRBJ1-5
CDR3 protein: ASSGPGTGGLRQPQH; V gene: TRBV16; J gene: TRBJ1-5
CDR3 protein: ASRTGTSGGNEQF; V gene: TRBV5-1; J gene: TRBJ2-1
CDR3 protein: ASSEFAGGAKNIQY; V gene: TRBV25-1; J gene: TRBJ2-4
CDR3 protein: ASSYYRQGAGEQY; V gene: TRBV6-2/TRBV6-3; J gene: TRBJ2-7
CDR3 protein: ASSLQGASGNTIY; V gene: TRBV28; J gene: TRBJ1-3
CDR3 protein: ATSESHSYEQY; V gene: TRBV24-1; J gene: TRBJ2-7
CDR3 protein: ASSFAGASASGINYEQY; V gene: TRBV11-3; J gene: TRBJ2-7
CDR3 protein: ASSQVGGGYT; V gene: TRBV4-1; J gene: TRBJ1-2
CDR3 protein: ASTYGGMNTEAF; V gene: TRBV30; J gene: TRBJ1-1
CDR3 protein: AWTGQGDTEAF; V gene: TRBV30; J gene: TRBJ1-1
CDR3 protein: ASSLNPISEAF; V gene: TRBV7-3; J gene: TRBJ1-1
CDR3 protein: ASSYKGPARNYEQY; V gene: TRBV28; J gene: TRBJ2-7
CDR3 protein: ASSATGNSPLH; V gene: TRBV9; J gene: TRBJ1-6
CDR3 protein: ASRFRPGQSTDTQY; V gene: TRBV12-2; J gene: TRBJ2-3
CDR3 protein: ASSPRGSLAGGPNTGELF; V gene: TRBV18; J gene: TRBJ2-2
CDR3 protein: ASSQGQPQETQY; V gene: TRBV7-9; J gene: TRBJ2-5